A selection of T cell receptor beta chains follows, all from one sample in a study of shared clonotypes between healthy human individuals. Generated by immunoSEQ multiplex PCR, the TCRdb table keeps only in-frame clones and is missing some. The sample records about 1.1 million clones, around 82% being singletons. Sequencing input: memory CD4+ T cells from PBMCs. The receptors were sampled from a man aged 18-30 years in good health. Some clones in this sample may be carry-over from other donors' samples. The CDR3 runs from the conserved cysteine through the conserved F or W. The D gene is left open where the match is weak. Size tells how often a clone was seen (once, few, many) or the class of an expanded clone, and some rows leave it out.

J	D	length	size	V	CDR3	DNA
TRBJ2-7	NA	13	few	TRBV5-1	CASSSEGGYEQYF	TGCGCCAGCAGCTCGGAGGGCGGGTACGAGCAGTACTTC
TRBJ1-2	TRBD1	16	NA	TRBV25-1	CASSINPGQGIYGYTF	TGTGCCAGCAGCATAAACCCGGGACAGGGAATCTATGGCTACACCTTC
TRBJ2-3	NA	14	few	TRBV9	CASSVALGGDTQYF	TGTGCCAGCAGCGTAGCACTCGGAGGAGATACGCAGTATTTT
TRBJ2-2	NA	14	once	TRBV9	CASSVEAGTGELFF	TGTGCCAGCAGCGTAGAGGCAGGGACCGGGGAGCTGTTTTTT
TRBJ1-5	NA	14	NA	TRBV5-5	CASSPTSSNQPQHF	TGTGCCAGCAGCCCGACAAGTAGCAATCAGCCCCAGCATTTT
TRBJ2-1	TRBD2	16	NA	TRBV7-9	CASSGGGRALGNEQFF	TGTGCCAGCAGCGGAGGCGGGAGGGCCCTGGGCAATGAGCAGTTCTTC
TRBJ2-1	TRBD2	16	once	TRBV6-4	CASSDSKAGGYNEQFF	TGTGCCAGCAGTGACTCAAAAGCGGGAGGCTACAATGAGCAGTTCTTC
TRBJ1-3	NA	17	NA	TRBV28	CASSLPTGGRSGNTIYF	TGTGCCAGCAGTTTGCCCACGGGGGGCCGCTCTGGAAACACCATATATTTT
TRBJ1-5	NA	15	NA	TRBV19	CASSSVVYSNQPQHF	TGTGCCAGTAGCTCGGTGGTTTATAGCAATCAGCCCCAGCATTTT
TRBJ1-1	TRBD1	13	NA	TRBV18	CASRTGPITEAFF	TGTGCCAGCCGGACAGGGCCGATCACTGAAGCTTTCTTT
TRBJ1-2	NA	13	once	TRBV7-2	CASSPSTGVGYTF	TGTGCCAGCAGTCCGAGTACGGGGGTTGGCTACACCTTC
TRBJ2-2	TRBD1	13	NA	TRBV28	CASSTQGAGELFF	TGTGCCAGCAGTACACAGGGGGCGGGGGAGCTGTTTTTT
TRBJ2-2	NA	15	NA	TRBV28	CASTRTEMNTGELFF	TGTGCCAGCACCCGGACGGAGATGAACACCGGGGAGCTGTTTTTT
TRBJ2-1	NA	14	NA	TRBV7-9	CASVAGVSYNEQFF	TGTGCCAGCGTGGCAGGGGTCTCCTACAATGAGCAGTTCTTC
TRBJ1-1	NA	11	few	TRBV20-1	CSATRAVEAFF	TGCAGTGCTACCAGGGCTGTTGAAGCTTTCTTT
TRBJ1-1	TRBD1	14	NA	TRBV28	CASSLGQGVAEAFF	TGTGCCAGCAGTTTGGGACAGGGGGTCGCTGAAGCTTTCTTT
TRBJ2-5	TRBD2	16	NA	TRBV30	CAWSPGTSGRGETQYF	TGTGCCTGGAGTCCCGGGACTAGCGGGAGGGGAGAGACCCAGTACTTC
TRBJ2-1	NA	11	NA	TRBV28	CASSPRREQFF	TGTGCCAGCAGTCCCCGGAGGGAGCAGTTCTTC
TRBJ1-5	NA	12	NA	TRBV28	CASSFSGQPQHF	TGTGCCAGCAGTTTTTCGGGGCAGCCCCAGCATTTT
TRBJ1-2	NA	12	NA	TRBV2	CATNPGTFGYTF	TGTGCCACGAATCCCGGGACATTTGGCTACACCTTC
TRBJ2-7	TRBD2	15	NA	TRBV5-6	CASRRAGVGVYEQYF	TGTGCCAGCAGGAGGGCGGGAGTAGGCGTCTACGAGCAGTACTTC
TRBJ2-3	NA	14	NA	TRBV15	CATQHVGSTDTQYF	TGTGCCACCCAACATGTCGGGAGCACAGATACGCAGTATTTT
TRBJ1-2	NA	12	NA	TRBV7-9	CASSLAYDGYTF	TGTGCCAGCAGCTTAGCCTATGACGGCTACACCTTC
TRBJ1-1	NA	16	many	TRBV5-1	CASSLIPGGVNTEAFF	TGCGCCAGCAGCTTAATTCCCGGAGGGGTGAACACTGAAGCTTTCTTT
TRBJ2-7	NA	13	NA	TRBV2	CASTQLRQSEQYF	TGTGCCAGCACCCAACTTCGACAGAGCGAGCAGTACTTC
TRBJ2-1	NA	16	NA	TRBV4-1	CASSQDLIGPYNEQFF	TGCGCCAGCAGCCAAGATCTTATCGGGCCGTACAATGAGCAGTTCTTC
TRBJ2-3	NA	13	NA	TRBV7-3	CASSLGGADTQYF	TGTGCCAGCAGCTTAGGGGGGGCGGATACGCAGTATTTT
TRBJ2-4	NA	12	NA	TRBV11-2	CASSSRQSIQYF	TGTGCCAGCAGCTCCCGGCAGAGCATTCAGTACTTC
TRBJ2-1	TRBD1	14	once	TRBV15	CATRRDRAYNEQFF	TGTGCCACCAGGCGAGACAGGGCTTACAATGAGCAGTTCTTC
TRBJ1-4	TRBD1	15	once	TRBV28	CASRSRDRPNEKLFF	TGTGCCAGCAGGAGCCGGGACAGGCCTAATGAAAAACTGTTTTTT
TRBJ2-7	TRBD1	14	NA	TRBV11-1	CASRSGTGRNEQYF	TGTGCCAGCAGGTCCGGGACAGGAAGGAACGAGCAGTACTTC
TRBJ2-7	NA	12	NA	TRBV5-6	CASSRGPYEQYF	TGTGCCAGCAGCCGGGGACCTTACGAGCAGTACTTC
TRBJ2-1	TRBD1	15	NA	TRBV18	CASSPPATGVNEQFF	TGTGCCAGCTCACCACCTGCGACAGGGGTGAATGAGCAGTTCTTC
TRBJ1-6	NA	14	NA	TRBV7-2	CASSPRAGISPLHF	TGTGCCAGCAGCCCCCGGGCGGGGATCTCACCCCTCCACTTT
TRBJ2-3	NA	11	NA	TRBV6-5	CASSSVDTQYF	TGTGCCAGCAGTTCCGTGGATACGCAGTATTTT
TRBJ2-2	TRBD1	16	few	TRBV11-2	CASSLGPLAGQGGLFF	TGTGCCAGCAGCTTAGGTCCCCTAGCAGGACAGGGCGGGCTGTTTTTT
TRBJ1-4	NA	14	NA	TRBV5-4	CASSSRGHNEKLFF	TGTGCCAGCAGCTCCAGGGGTCATAATGAAAAACTGTTTTTT
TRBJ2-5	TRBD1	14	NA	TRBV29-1	CSVIGTGGAETQYF	TGCAGCGTGATCGGGACAGGGGGCGCGGAGACCCAGTACTTC
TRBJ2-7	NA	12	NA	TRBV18	CASSPLGYEQYF	TGTGCCAGCTCACCCCTGGGTTACGAGCAGTACTTC
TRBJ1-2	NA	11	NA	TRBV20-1	CSAGSQRSHTF	TGCAGTGCCGGGAGCCAGAGGTCCCACACCTTC
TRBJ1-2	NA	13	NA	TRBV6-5	CASTPGANYGYTF	TGTGCCAGCACCCCCGGGGCTAACTATGGCTACACCTTC
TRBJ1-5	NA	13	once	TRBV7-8	CASSLSQHQPQHF	TGTGCCAGCAGCTTAAGTCAGCATCAGCCCCAGCATTTT
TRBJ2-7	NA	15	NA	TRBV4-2	CASSQELGQGDEQYF	TGTGCCAGCAGCCAAGAACTGGGACAAGGCGACGAGCAGTACTTC
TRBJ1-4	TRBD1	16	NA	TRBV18	CASSQQGAGTNEKLFF	TGTGCCAGCTCGCAACAGGGGGCTGGAACTAATGAAAAACTGTTTTTT
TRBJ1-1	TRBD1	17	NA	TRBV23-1	CASSQSRGQGARTEAFF	TGCGCCAGCAGTCAATCGCGGGGGCAGGGGGCGAGGACTGAAGCTTTCTTT
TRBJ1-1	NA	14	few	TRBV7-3	CASSLMGGNTEAFF	TGTGCCAGCAGCTTAATGGGGGGGAACACTGAAGCTTTCTTT
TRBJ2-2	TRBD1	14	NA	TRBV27	CASSPDRATGELFF	TGTGCCAGCAGTCCTGACAGGGCCACCGGGGAGCTGTTTTTT
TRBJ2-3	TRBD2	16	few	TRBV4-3	CASSPASGIGGDTQYF	TGCGCCAGCAGCCCAGCTAGCGGGATCGGGGGAGATACGCAGTATTTT
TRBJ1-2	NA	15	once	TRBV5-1	CASSFGTPPRGGYTF	TGCGCCAGCAGCTTCGGGACACCCCCCCGGGGTGGCTACACCTTC
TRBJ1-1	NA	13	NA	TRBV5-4	CASSLAANTEAFF	TGTGCCAGCAGCTTGGCTGCGAACACTGAAGCTTTCTTT
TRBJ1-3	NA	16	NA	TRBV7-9	CASSLVAGSSGNTIYF	TGTGCCAGCAGCTTAGTTGCAGGTTCCTCTGGAAACACCATATATTTT
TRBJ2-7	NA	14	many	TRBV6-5	CASRRAGLPGEQYF	TGTGCCAGCAGGAGGGCGGGATTGCCTGGCGAGCAGTACTTC
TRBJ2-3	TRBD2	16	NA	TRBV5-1	CASSPRTSGSGDTQYF	TGCGCCAGCAGCCCCCGGACTAGCGGGAGTGGAGATACGCAGTATTTT
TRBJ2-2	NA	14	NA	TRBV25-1	CASSDLASTGELFF	TGTGCCAGCAGTGATTTGGCGTCCACCGGGGAGCTGTTTTTT